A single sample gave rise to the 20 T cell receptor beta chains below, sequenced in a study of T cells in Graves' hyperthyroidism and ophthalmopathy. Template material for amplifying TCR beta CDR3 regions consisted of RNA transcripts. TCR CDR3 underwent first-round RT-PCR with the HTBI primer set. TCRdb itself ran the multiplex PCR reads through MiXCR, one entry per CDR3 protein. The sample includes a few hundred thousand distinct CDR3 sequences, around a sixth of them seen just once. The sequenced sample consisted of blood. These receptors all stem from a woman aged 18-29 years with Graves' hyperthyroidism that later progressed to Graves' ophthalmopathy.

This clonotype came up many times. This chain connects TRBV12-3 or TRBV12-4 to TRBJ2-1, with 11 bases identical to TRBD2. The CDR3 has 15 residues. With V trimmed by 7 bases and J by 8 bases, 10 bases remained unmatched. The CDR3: CASTQISGRGDEQFF. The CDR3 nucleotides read TGTGCCAGCACCCAAATTAGCGGGAGGGGCGATGAGCAGTTCTTC.

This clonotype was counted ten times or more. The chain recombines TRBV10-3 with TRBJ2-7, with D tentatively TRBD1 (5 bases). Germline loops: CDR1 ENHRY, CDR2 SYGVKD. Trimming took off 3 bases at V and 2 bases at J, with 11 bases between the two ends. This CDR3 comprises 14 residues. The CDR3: CAISDGRVTYEQYF. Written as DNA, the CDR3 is TGTGCCATCAGTGATGGCAGGGTAACCTACGAGCAGTACTTC.

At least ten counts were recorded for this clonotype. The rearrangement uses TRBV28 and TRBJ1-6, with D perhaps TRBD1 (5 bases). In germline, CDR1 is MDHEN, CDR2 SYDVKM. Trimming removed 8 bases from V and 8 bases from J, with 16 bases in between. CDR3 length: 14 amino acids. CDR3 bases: TGTGCCAGCCTCCAAGAGGGGTTTTATTCACCCCTCCACTTT. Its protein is CASLQEGFYSPLHF.

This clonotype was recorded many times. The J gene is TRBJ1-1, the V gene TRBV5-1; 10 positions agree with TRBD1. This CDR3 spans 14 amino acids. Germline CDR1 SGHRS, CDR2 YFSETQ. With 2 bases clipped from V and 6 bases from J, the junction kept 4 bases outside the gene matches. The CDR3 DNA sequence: TGCGCCAGCAGCTTTGACAGGGGGCGATCTGAAGCTTTCTTT. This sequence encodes CASSFDRGRSEAFF.

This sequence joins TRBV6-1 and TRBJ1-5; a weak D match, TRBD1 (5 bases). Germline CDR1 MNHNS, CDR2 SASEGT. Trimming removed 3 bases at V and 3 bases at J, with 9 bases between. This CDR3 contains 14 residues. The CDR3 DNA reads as TGTGCCAGCAGTGAGGCAGGGTACAATCAGCCCCAGCATTTT. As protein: CASSEAGYNQPQHF.

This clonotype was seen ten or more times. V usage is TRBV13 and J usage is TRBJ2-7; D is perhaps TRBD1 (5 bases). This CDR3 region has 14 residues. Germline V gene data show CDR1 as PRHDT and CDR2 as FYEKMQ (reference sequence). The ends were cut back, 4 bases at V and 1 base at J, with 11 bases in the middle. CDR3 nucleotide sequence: TGTGCCAGCAGCTCCCAGGGCCCGTCCTACGAGCAGTACTTC. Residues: CASSSQGPSYEQYF.

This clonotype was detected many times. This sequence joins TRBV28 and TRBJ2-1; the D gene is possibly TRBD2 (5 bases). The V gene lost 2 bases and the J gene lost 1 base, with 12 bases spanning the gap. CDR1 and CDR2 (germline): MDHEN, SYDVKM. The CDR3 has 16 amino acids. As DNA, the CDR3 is TGTGCCAGCAGTTTAGTCAGTCGACTATCCTACAATGAGCAGTTCTTC. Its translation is CASSLVSRLSYNEQFF. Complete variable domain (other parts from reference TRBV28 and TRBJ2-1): DVKVTQSSRYLVKRTGEKVFLECVQDMDHENMFWYRQDPGLGLRLIYFSYDVKMKEKGDIPEGYSVSREKKERFSLILESASTNQTSMYLCASSLVSRLSYNEQFFGPGTRLTVL.

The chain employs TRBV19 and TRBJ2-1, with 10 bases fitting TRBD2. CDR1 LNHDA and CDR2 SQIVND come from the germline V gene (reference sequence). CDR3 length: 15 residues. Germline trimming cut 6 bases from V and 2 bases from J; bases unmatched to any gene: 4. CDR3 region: CASRLAGPAYNEQFF. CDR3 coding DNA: TGTGCCAGTAGACTAGCGGGGCCCGCCTACAATGAGCAGTTCTTC.

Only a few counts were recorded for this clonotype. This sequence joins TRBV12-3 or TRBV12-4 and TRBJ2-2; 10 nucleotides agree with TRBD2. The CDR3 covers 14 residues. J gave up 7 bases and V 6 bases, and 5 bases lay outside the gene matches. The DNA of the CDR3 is TGTGCCAGCAGAGATACTAGCGGGATCGGGGAGCTGTTTTTT. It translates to CASRDTSGIGELFF.

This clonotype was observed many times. In nucleotides, the CDR3 is TGTGCCAGCAGTTTAGCACAGGGGGCTGAAGCTTTCTTT. It specifies CASSLAQGAEAFF. The chain recombines TRBV28 with TRBJ1-1; 8 bases are a match to TRBD1. Trimming took 2 bases from V and 6 from J; bases not matched to a gene: 2. This CDR3 region has 13 residues. Germline CDR1 MDHEN, CDR2 SYDVKM.

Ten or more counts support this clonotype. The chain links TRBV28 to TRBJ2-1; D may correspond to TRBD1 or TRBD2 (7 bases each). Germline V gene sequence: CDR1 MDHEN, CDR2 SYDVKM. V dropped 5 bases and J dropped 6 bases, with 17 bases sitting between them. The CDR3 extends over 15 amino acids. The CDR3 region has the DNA TGTGCCAGCAGTCAGGGGGGGGGGATGGGCAATGAGCAGTTCTTC. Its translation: CASSQGGGMGNEQFF. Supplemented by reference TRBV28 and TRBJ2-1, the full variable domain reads DVKVTQSSRYLVKRTGEKVFLECVQDMDHENMFWYRQDPGLGLRLIYFSYDVKMKEKGDIPEGYSVSREKKERFSLILESASTNQTSMYLCASSQGGGMGNEQFFGPGTRLTVL.

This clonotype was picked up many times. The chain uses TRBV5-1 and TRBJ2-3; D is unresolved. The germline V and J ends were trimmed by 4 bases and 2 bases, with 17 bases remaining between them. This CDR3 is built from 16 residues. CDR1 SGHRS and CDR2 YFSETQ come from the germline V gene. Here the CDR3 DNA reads TGCGCCAGCAGCATCGGTTTAGTAAGGTACACAGATACGCAGTATTTT. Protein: CASSIGLVRYTDTQYF.

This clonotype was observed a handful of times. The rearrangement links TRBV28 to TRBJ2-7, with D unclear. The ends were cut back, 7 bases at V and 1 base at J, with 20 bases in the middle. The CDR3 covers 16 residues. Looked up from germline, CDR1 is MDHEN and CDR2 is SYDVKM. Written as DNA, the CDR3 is TGTGCCAGCACTCGAATCAAGGGTTTGGGATCCTACGAGCAGTACTTC. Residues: CASTRIKGLGSYEQYF.

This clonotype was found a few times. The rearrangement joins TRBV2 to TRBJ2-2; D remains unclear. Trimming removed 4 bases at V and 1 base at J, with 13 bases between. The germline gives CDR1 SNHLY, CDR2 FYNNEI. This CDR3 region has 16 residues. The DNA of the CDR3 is TGTGCCAGCAGTGTTCTAACGGCCCGGAACACCGGGGAGCTGTTTTTT. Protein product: CASSVLTARNTGELFF.

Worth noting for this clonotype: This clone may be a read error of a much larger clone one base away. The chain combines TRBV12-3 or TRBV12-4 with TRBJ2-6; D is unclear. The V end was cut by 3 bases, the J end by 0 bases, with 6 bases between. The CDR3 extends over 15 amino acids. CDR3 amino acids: CASSFSVSGANVLTF. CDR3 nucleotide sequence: TGTGCCAGCAGTTTTAGTGTCTCTGGGGCCAACGTCCTGACTTTC.

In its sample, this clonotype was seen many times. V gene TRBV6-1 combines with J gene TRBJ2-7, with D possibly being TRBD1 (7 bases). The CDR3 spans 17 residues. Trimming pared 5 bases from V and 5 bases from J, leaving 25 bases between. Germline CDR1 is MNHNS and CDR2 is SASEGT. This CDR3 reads CASSWGGNPRGRNEQYF. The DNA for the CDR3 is TGTGCCAGCAGTTGGGGAGGTAACCCCAGGGGGAGGAACGAGCAGTACTTC.

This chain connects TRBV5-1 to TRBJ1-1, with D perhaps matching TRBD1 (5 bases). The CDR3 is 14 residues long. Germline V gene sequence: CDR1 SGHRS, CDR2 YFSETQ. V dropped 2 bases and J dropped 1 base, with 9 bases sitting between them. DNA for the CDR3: TGCGCCAGCAGCTTCCTTGGACAGAACACTGAAGCTTTCTTT. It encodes CASSFLGQNTEAFF.

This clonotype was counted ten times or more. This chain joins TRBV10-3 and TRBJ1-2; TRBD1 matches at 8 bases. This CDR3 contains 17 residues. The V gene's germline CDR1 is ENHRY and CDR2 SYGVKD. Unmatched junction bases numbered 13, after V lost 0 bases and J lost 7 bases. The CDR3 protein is CAISESVRQGSRVGYTF. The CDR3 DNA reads TGTGCCATCAGTGAGTCCGTACGACAGGGGTCGCGGGTTGGCTACACCTTC.

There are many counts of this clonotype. CDR3 nucleotides: TGTGCCAGCCATTCCAGCTACCCAGGGGCGGTTTCCGGGGAGCTGTTTTTT. As protein: CASHSSYPGAVSGELFF. The chain is built from TRBV27 and TRBJ2-2; perhaps TRBD1 as D (6 bases). The CDR3 totals 17 residues. The ends were cut back, 8 bases at V and 6 bases at J, with 25 bases in the middle. CDR1 is MNHEY and CDR2 is SMNVEV in the germline V gene (reference sequence).

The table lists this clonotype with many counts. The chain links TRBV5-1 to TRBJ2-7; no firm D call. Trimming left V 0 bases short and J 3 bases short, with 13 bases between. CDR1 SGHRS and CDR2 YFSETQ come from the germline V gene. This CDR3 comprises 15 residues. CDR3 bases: TGCGCCAGCAGCTTGGAGGCAGGTGGTGGCTACGAGCAGTACTTC. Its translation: CASSLEAGGGYEQYF.